The 16 T cell receptor beta chains in this list originate from one sample, sequenced in a study of chemoradiotherapy in HPV16-positive cancers. The table came from immunoSEQ multiplex PCR; TCRdb's copy has only in-frame clones and leaves some out. The sample has about 35,000 clones, roughly 90% seen once; the top ten hold 3.5% to 4%. The material was blood, obtained from a patient who underwent chemoradiotherapy. The receptors shown here come from a human donor with HPV-associated anogenital cancer.

V usage is TRBV9 and J usage is TRBJ2-7, with 8 nucleotides matching TRBD1. CDR1 and CDR2 from the germline V gene are SGDLS and YYNGEE. The CDR3 is 14 amino acids. Trimming removed 3 bases from V and 2 bases from J; junction bases left unmatched: 4. DNA for the CDR3: TGTGCCAGCAGCGCGAGACAGGGGACCTACGAGCAGTACTTC. As protein: CASSARQGTYEQYF.

The chain has TRBV11-2 and TRBJ2-7; D not resolved. V was cut by 6 bases and J by 0 bases, with 18 bases left in between. The germline gives CDR1 SGHAT, CDR2 FQNNGV. The CDR3 covers 16 residues. CDR3 in amino acids: CASSSNVDGRSYEQYF. The CDR3 bases are TGTGCCAGCAGTTCCAACGTTGACGGACGCTCCTACGAGCAGTACTTC.

The rearrangement joins TRBV12-5 to TRBJ1-2; 7 positions agree with TRBD1. The CDR3 has 17 residues. Losses at the gene ends were 1 base for V and 2 bases for J; bases not matched to a gene: 10. Germline values: CDR1 LGHNT, CDR2 FRNRAP. The CDR3 nucleotides are TGTGCTAGTGGTTTGGGAACCGGACAGGTGGTAAACTATGGCTACACCTTC. Translated: CASGLGTGQVVNYGYTF.

The genes are TRBV7-9 and TRBJ2-1; D is ambiguous. This CDR3 comprises 15 residues. V was cut by 1 base and J by 3 bases, with 10 bases left in between. Germline V gene data show CDR1 as SEHNR and CDR2 as FQNEAQ (reference sequence). The chain's CDR3 is CASSLGLRVYNEQFF. CDR3 DNA: TGTGCCAGCAGCTTAGGGCTAAGAGTCTACAATGAGCAGTTCTTC.

This chain links TRBV7-2 with TRBJ2-7, with unresolved D. Per the germline V gene, CDR1 is SGHTA and CDR2 is FQGNSA. There are 12 residues in the CDR3. Trimming pared 4 bases from V and 5 bases from J, leaving 9 bases between. The CDR3: CASSSTGHEQYF. The CDR3 DNA sequence: TGTGCCAGCAGCTCGACTGGTCACGAGCAGTACTTC.

This clone was detected once. The genes are TRBV30 and TRBJ1-1, with TRBD1 as a possible D gene (5 bases). The CDR3 covers 13 residues. The germline V gene encodes CDR1 GTSNPN and CDR2 SVGIG (reference sequence). Between the trimmed V and J ends, which lost 2 bases and 2 bases, there was a span of 9 bases. The CDR3 protein is CAWSRQSNTEAFF. CDR3 coding DNA: TGTGCCTGGAGTCGACAGAGTAACACTGAAGCTTTCTTT.

V is TRBV18 and J is TRBJ2-5, with D uncertain. This CDR3 spans 14 amino acids. Germline V gene sequence: CDR1 KGHSH, CDR2 LQKENI. Between the trimmed V and J ends, which lost 5 bases and 3 bases, there was a span of 13 bases. CDR3 nucleotide sequence: TGTGCCAGCTCAAAGCGCCAGACAAAAGAGACCCAGTACTTC. Translating it yields CASSKRQTKETQYF.

The chain joins TRBV5-4 to TRBJ2-1, with D maybe TRBD1 (8 bases). This CDR3 comprises 18 residues. Germline-derived CDR1 and CDR2 are SGHNT and YYREEE (reference sequence). V was shortened by 3 bases and J by 3 bases, with 22 bases between the two germline ends. CDR3 sequence: CASSSRTGRTGGYNEQFF. The DNA of the CDR3 is TGTGCCAGCAGCTCTAGGACAGGGCGAACGGGGGGCTACAATGAGCAGTTCTTC.

The chain recombines TRBV5-8 with TRBJ2-1; either TRBD1 or TRBD2 may fit D (5 bases each). Germline lookup yields CDR1 SGHTS and CDR2 YDEGEE. The germline V and J ends were trimmed by 6 bases and 9 bases, with 22 bases remaining between them. There are 15 residues in the CDR3. CDR3 nucleotides: TGTGCCAGCACCTCCGAGGGGAACCAACGGCGTGAGCAGTTCTTC. Translated: CASTSEGNQRREQFF.

This chain uses TRBV7-6 with TRBJ2-2, with TRBD2 matching 12 bases. This CDR3 comprises 16 residues. Germline V gives CDR1 SGHVS, CDR2 FNYEAQ. After removal of 6 bases from V and 7 bases from J, the junction contained 9 bases not matched to a gene. CDR3 amino acids: CASRATLAGGLGELFF. CDR3 nucleotide sequence: TGTGCCAGCAGAGCCACCCTAGCGGGGGGGCTCGGGGAGCTGTTTTTT.

V usage is TRBV6-5 and J usage is TRBJ1-1, with D possibly being TRBD1 (5 bases). V was shortened by 4 bases and J by 0 bases, with 15 bases between the two germline ends. CDR3 length equals 16 residues. Per germline, CDR1 MNHEY and CDR2 SVGAGI. DNA for the CDR3: TGTGCCAGCAGTTTCCGGCAGGGAGGGATGAACACTGAAGCTTTCTTT. It encodes CASSFRQGGMNTEAFF.

The J gene is TRBJ1-2, the V gene TRBV19; D is unclear. Trimming shortened V by 7 bases and J by 2 bases, and 11 bases separated the two germline ends. The CDR3 consists of 13 residues. The germline CDR1 and CDR2 sequences are LNHDA and SQIVND (reference sequence). CDR3 sequence: CASTDTPNYGYTF. CDR3 in DNA: TGTGCCAGTACTGACACCCCCAACTATGGCTACACCTTC.

This clone was seen a few times. The CDR3 reads CASIRQGTQPQHF. The CDR3 DNA follows: TGCGCCAGCATCAGACAGGGGACTCAGCCCCAGCATTTT. The chain is built from TRBV10-1 and TRBJ1-5; 8 bases are shared with TRBD1. The CDR3 has 13 amino acids. In germline, CDR1 is WNHNN, CDR2 SYGVQD (reference sequence). The V gene end was trimmed by 7 bases and the J gene end by 6 bases; junction bases not matched to a gene: 5.

The chain uses TRBV2 and TRBJ1-4; 7 bases match TRBD1. The CDR3 extends over 15 amino acids. The V segment lost 6 bases and the J segment 8 bases; nucleotides outside the gene matches: 12. CDR1 and CDR2 (germline): SNHLY, FYNNEI. The CDR3 nucleotides read TGTGCCAGCAGGCAAACAGGGGCCCGTCAGGAAAAACTGTTTTTT. Protein sequence: CASRQTGARQEKLFF. Filled out from reference TRBV2 and TRBJ1-4, the complete variable domain reads EPEVTQTPSHQVTQMGQEVILRCVPISNHLYFYWYRQILGQKVEFLVSFYNNEISEKSEIFDDQFSVERPDGSNFTLKIRSTKLEDSAMYFCASRQTGARQEKLFFGSGTQLSVL.

This clone occurred once. The chain recombines TRBV5-1 with TRBJ2-3; D is unresolved. This CDR3 is 14 amino acids long. Trimming pared 4 bases from V and 2 bases from J, leaving 11 bases between. CDR1 and CDR2 from the germline V gene are SGHRS and YFSETQ. CDR3 loop: CASSLLGNTDTQYF. The CDR3 coding sequence is TGCGCCAGCAGCCTCTTGGGAAACACAGATACGCAGTATTTT.

The chain couples TRBV11-2 to TRBJ1-1; D perhaps matches TRBD1 (5 bases). This CDR3 has 16 residues. Trimming left V 5 bases short and J 5 bases short, with 21 bases between. The germline CDR1 and CDR2 sequences are SGHAT and FQNNGV. CDR3 region: CASSVTRVFAPTEAFF. The CDR3 nucleotides are TGTGCCAGCAGCGTTACCAGGGTTTTCGCTCCAACTGAAGCTTTCTTT.